The present TCR beta chain was sequenced within a study of blood T cell repertoires in COVID-19. Study information: PBMCs, B-cell-depleted T cells, or T cells were the source of the cDNA or gDNA that made up the material.

Germline V gives CDR1 KGHDR, CDR2 SFDVKD. V dropped 2 bases and J dropped 6 bases, with 9 bases sitting between them. The CDR3 is 13 residues long. Participants, roughly 18 to 90 years old, spanned approximately 26 US areas. Participant reports of clinical history set cohort assignment. Profiled with immunoSEQ multiplex PCR; TCRdb holds only in-frame clones, not every one. Of 500,000 or so clones listed, around 90% were seen once; the top ten hold roughly 0.7%. Source material: PBMCs or T cells enriched from blood (not recorded which). The sequence came from a woman between 18 and 30 years old who had recovered from COVID-19. The chain is built from TRBV24-1 and TRBJ1-2; D might be TRBD1 (5 bases). The CDR3 spells CATSDYTGDGYTF. In DNA, the CDR3 is TGTGCCACCAGTGATTATACGGGGGATGGCTACACCTTC.